The 2 T cell receptor beta chains presented below share a single source sample, sequenced in a study of T cells in Graves' hyperthyroidism and ophthalmopathy. Authors of the study amplified TCR beta CDR3 regions from RNA transcripts. In the first-round RT-PCR of the TCR CDR3, the HTBI primer set was used. TCRdb reprocessed the multiplex PCR reads via MiXCR and lists one record per CDR3 protein. Counted here are about 400,000 distinct CDR3 sequences, 15% to 19% occurring once; the ten biggest clones make up roughly 8%. Sequenced input: blood. These receptors were taken from a woman younger than 30 with Graves' hyperthyroidism.

This clonotype was observed at least ten times. The chain is built from TRBV28 and TRBJ1-5; the match to TRBD1 covers 7 bases. Trimming at V came to 6 bases and at J to 1 base, leaving 6 bases not matched to a gene. CDR3 length equals 15 residues. CDR1 MDHEN and CDR2 SYDVKM come from the germline V gene. CDR3 DNA: TGTGCCAGCAGGGCACAGGGGATCAGCAATCAGCCCCAGCATTTT. Residues: CASRAQGISNQPQHF.

The table lists this clonotype with many counts. The rearrangement joins TRBV20-1 to TRBJ2-3; D is unresolved. This CDR3 has 13 amino acids. Germline values: CDR1 DFQATT, CDR2 SNEGSKA (reference sequence). V was shortened by 3 bases and J by 6 bases, with 13 bases between the two germline ends. CDR3 in DNA: TGCAGTGCTAGCCGCGATCTCCTCGATACGCAGTATTTT. Translated, it gives CSASRDLLDTQYF.